The clone carrying this T cell receptor (beta chain) was seen a few times. The antigen is not known. This sample is part of a study of T cells in Graves' hyperthyroidism and ophthalmopathy. Points from the study as a whole: Using 13 V-J features, a model discriminated ophthalmopathy from stable hyperthyroidism. Within blood appeared most thyroid clonotypes that had expanded above 0.001.

It was RNA transcripts that yielded the amplified TCR beta CDR3 regions. The primer set for the first-round RT-PCR of the TCR CDR3 was HTBI. TCRdb redid the calling of the multiplex PCR reads with MiXCR, one entry per CDR3 protein. There are about 590,000 distinct CDR3 sequences in the sample; 11% to 15% occur only once, and 7% to 9% lies in the top ten. Uncontrolled infection, other autoimmune disease, pregnancy or lactation barred patients from enrollment. The CDR3 covers 15 residues. Germline assignment: CDR1 LGHNT and CDR2 FRNRAP. Between the trimmed V and J ends, which lost 5 bases and 2 bases, there was a span of 16 bases.

The rearrangement links TRBV12-5 to TRBJ2-7; possibly TRBD1 or TRBD2 for D (5 bases each). The specimen sequenced was blood. This TCR came from a woman under 30 with Graves' ophthalmopathy. In DNA form, the CDR3 reads TGTGCTAGTGGTGGGGGAGAGGGTAGGGCCTACGAGCAGTACTTC. This gives the protein CASGGGEGRAYEQYF. The whole variable domain, filled in from reference TRBV12-5 and TRBJ2-7, reads DARVTQTPRHKVTEMGQEVTMRCQPILGHNTVFWYRQTMMQGLELLAYFRNRAPLDDSGMPKDRFSAEMPDATLATLKIQPSEPRDSAVYFCASGGGEGRAYEQYFGPGTRLTVT.